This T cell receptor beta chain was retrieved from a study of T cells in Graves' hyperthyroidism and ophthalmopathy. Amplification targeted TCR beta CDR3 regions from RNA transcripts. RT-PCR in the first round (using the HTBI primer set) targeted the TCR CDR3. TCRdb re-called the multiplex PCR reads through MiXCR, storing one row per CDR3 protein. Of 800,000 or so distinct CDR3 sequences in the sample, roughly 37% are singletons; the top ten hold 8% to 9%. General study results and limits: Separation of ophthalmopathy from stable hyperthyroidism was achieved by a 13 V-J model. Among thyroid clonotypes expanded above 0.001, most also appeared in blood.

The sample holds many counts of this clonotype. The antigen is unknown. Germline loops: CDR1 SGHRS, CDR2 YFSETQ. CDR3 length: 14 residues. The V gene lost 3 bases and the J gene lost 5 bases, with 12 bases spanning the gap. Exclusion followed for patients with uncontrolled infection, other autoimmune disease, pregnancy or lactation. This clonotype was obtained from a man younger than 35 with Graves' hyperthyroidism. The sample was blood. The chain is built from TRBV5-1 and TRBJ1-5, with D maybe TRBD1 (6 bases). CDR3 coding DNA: TGCGCCAGCAGCTCACAGGGAGGGGATCAGCCCCAGCATTTT. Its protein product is CASSSQGGDQPQHF.